This is a list of T cell receptor beta chains from one sample in a study of shared clonotypes between healthy human individuals. This table comes from immunoSEQ multiplex PCR, and its TCRdb copy is limited to in-frame clones, with some not included. The sample carries around 2.3 million clones, 90% to 97% recorded once. The sequenced sample was naive CD4+ T cells sorted from blood. The source is a man aged 18 to 29 in good health. CDR3s include the opening cysteine and the closing phenylalanine or tryptophan. Fields, in order: V gene, clone size, J gene, D gene, CDR3 DNA, CDR3 protein. D genes are given only for firm matches. Size tells how often a clone was seen (once, few, many) or the class of an expanded clone, and some rows leave it out.

v_gene: TRBV6-1
abundance: NA
j_gene: TRBJ2-1
d_gene: TRBD2
CDR3nt: TGTGCCAGCAGTGATTGGGGGTCTAGCGGCGCCTACAATGAGCAGTTCTTC
CDR3aa: CASSDWGSSGAYNEQFF

v_gene: TRBV10-2
abundance: NA
j_gene: TRBJ2-1
d_gene: NA
CDR3nt: TGCGCCAGCAGTGAGCCGACGCGTGAGCAGTTCTTC
CDR3aa: CASSEPTREQFF

v_gene: TRBV27
abundance: NA
j_gene: TRBJ2-7
d_gene: NA
CDR3nt: TGTGCCAGCAGTTGGACCGGGACAAGGCCCTACGAGCAGTACTTC
CDR3aa: CASSWTGTRPYEQYF

v_gene: TRBV7-9
abundance: NA
j_gene: TRBJ2-7
d_gene: TRBD1
CDR3nt: TGTGCCAGCAGCTTTACAGGGGATTCTGGCGAGCAGTACTTC
CDR3aa: CASSFTGDSGEQYF

v_gene: TRBV28
abundance: NA
j_gene: TRBJ1-6
d_gene: TRBD1
CDR3nt: TGTGCCAGCAGTACGGGACAGGGGGCCACCTATAATTCACCCCTCCACTTT
CDR3aa: CASSTGQGATYNSPLHF

v_gene: TRBV4-3
abundance: NA
j_gene: TRBJ2-7
d_gene: NA
CDR3nt: TGCGCCAGCAGCCAAGTTATTTTCCCTTGGGCTACATTAGCGTTCTCCTACGAGCAGTACTTC
CDR3aa: CASSQVIFPWATLAFSYEQYF

v_gene: TRBV7-3
abundance: NA
j_gene: TRBJ2-7
d_gene: TRBD2
CDR3nt: TGTGCCAGCAGCTTAGCCCCACCGACAGCGGGGGGCGAGCAGTACTTC
CDR3aa: CASSLAPPTAGGEQYF

v_gene: TRBV2
abundance: NA
j_gene: TRBJ2-7
d_gene: NA
CDR3nt: TGTGCCAGCACGACATGGTCAAACTCCTACGAGCAGTACTTC
CDR3aa: CASTTWSNSYEQYF

v_gene: TRBV10-3
abundance: NA
j_gene: TRBJ2-4
d_gene: TRBD2
CDR3nt: TGTGCCATCAGCCCCGGCAGCGGGGAAAACATTCAGTACTTC
CDR3aa: CAISPGSGENIQYF

v_gene: TRBV6-6
abundance: NA
j_gene: TRBJ1-5
d_gene: NA
CDR3nt: TGTGCCAGCAGTTACAGCGAACCAAATCAGCCCCAGCATTTT
CDR3aa: CASSYSEPNQPQHF

v_gene: TRBV9
abundance: NA
j_gene: TRBJ1-1
d_gene: NA
CDR3nt: TGTGCCAGCAGCGTAGACGGGGGACGCGCTTTCTTT
CDR3aa: CASSVDGGRAFF

v_gene: TRBV7-9
abundance: NA
j_gene: TRBJ1-1
d_gene: NA
CDR3nt: TGTGCCAGCAGCTCCGGACAGACTATGAACACTGAAGCTTTCTTT
CDR3aa: CASSSGQTMNTEAFF

v_gene: TRBV2
abundance: NA
j_gene: TRBJ2-3
d_gene: TRBD2
CDR3nt: TGTGCCAGCATTCGGGAGGCCCCGACAGATACGCAGTATTTT
CDR3aa: CASIREAPTDTQYF

v_gene: TRBV2
abundance: NA
j_gene: TRBJ2-1
d_gene: NA
CDR3nt: TGTGCCAGCGGAGGTCCAAGTGAGCAGTTCTTC
CDR3aa: CASGGPSEQFF

v_gene: TRBV19
abundance: NA
j_gene: TRBJ1-1
d_gene: NA
CDR3nt: TGTGCCAGTAGTATTCGGGCGGGTTGGGTGAACACTGAAGCTTTCTTT
CDR3aa: CASSIRAGWVNTEAFF

v_gene: TRBV5-4
abundance: NA
j_gene: TRBJ1-1
d_gene: NA
CDR3nt: TGTGCCAGCAGCCTTGGACGGAACACTGAAGCTTTCTTT
CDR3aa: CASSLGRNTEAFF

v_gene: TRBV27
abundance: NA
j_gene: TRBJ1-2
d_gene: NA
CDR3nt: TGTGCCAGCAGTTTAGTCCCGGGCTATGGCTACACCTTC
CDR3aa: CASSLVPGYGYTF

v_gene: TRBV5-5
abundance: NA
j_gene: TRBJ2-7
d_gene: NA
CDR3nt: TGTGCCAGCAGCTTCTGGACGTCAGCCTACGAGCAGTACTTC
CDR3aa: CASSFWTSAYEQYF

v_gene: TRBV5-1
abundance: NA
j_gene: TRBJ2-2
d_gene: NA
CDR3nt: TGCGCCAGCAGCCCGCCCGGGCGGTCGAACACCGGGGAGCTGTTTTTT
CDR3aa: CASSPPGRSNTGELFF

v_gene: TRBV9
abundance: NA
j_gene: TRBJ2-3
d_gene: TRBD2
CDR3nt: TGTGCCAGCAGCCCTCGACTAGCGCCAGATACGCAGTATTTT
CDR3aa: CASSPRLAPDTQYF

v_gene: TRBV2
abundance: NA
j_gene: TRBJ2-1
d_gene: NA
CDR3nt: TGTGCCAGCAGTGGGGGGCCCCATGAGCAGTTCTTC
CDR3aa: CASSGGPHEQFF

v_gene: TRBV9
abundance: NA
j_gene: TRBJ1-1
d_gene: NA
CDR3nt: TGTGCCAGCAGCGTGGGACCGAAGAACACTGAAGCTTTCTTT
CDR3aa: CASSVGPKNTEAFF

v_gene: TRBV2
abundance: NA
j_gene: TRBJ2-7
d_gene: NA
CDR3nt: TGTGCCAGCAGTCCGGGATCCTACGAGCAGTACTTC
CDR3aa: CASSPGSYEQYF

v_gene: TRBV5-1
abundance: NA
j_gene: TRBJ2-7
d_gene: NA
CDR3nt: TGCGCCAGCAGCTTGGACGGGACAACCTACGAGCAGTACTTC
CDR3aa: CASSLDGTTYEQYF

v_gene: TRBV5-1
abundance: NA
j_gene: TRBJ2-2
d_gene: NA
CDR3nt: TGCGCCAGCAGCTTCGGGACGGCGAACACCGGGGAGCTGTTTTTT
CDR3aa: CASSFGTANTGELFF

v_gene: TRBV1
abundance: NA
j_gene: TRBJ1-3
d_gene: NA
CDR3nt: TGCACCAGCAGCCCCCGGACCCTATGGGGCCTCTCTGGAAACACCATATATTTT
CDR3aa: CTSSPRTLWGLSGNTIYF

v_gene: TRBV5-1
abundance: NA
j_gene: TRBJ2-3
d_gene: TRBD2
CDR3nt: TGCGCCAGCAGCTTGGGGGGGACTATCACAGATACGCAGTATTTT
CDR3aa: CASSLGGTITDTQYF

v_gene: TRBV5-4
abundance: NA
j_gene: TRBJ2-7
d_gene: NA
CDR3nt: TGTGCCAGCAGCACTAGACAGGCCAGTCCCTCCTACGAGCAGTACTTC
CDR3aa: CASSTRQASPSYEQYF

v_gene: TRBV7-6
abundance: NA
j_gene: TRBJ2-2
d_gene: TRBD2
CDR3nt: TGTGCCAGCAGACCCGCCCGGGGGCGGGAGGCGAACACCGGGGAGCTGTTTTTT
CDR3aa: CASRPARGREANTGELFF

v_gene: TRBV19
abundance: NA
j_gene: TRBJ1-2
d_gene: NA
CDR3nt: TGTGCCAGTAGTATATGGACAAACTATGGCTACACCTTC
CDR3aa: CASSIWTNYGYTF

v_gene: TRBV5-6
abundance: NA
j_gene: TRBJ2-1
d_gene: TRBD2
CDR3nt: TGTGCCAGCAGCTTGGGACGGCGGACTAGCGCGAGGAATGAGCAGTTCTTC
CDR3aa: CASSLGRRTSARNEQFF

v_gene: TRBV9
abundance: NA
j_gene: TRBJ2-7
d_gene: TRBD1
CDR3nt: TGTGCCAGCAGCGCCGGGACAGGGGTGTCCTACGAGCAGTACTTC
CDR3aa: CASSAGTGVSYEQYF

v_gene: TRBV4-1
abundance: NA
j_gene: TRBJ2-7
d_gene: TRBD2
CDR3nt: TGCGCCAGCAGCCAAGTGGCTAGCGGGAGGGCCGGGCTACACGAGCAGTACTTC
CDR3aa: CASSQVASGRAGLHEQYF

v_gene: TRBV6-1
abundance: NA
j_gene: TRBJ1-2
d_gene: NA
CDR3nt: TGTGCCAGCAGTGAAGCGGGCGAGGGCTACACCTTC
CDR3aa: CASSEAGEGYTF

v_gene: TRBV29-1
abundance: NA
j_gene: TRBJ2-3
d_gene: NA
CDR3nt: TGCAGCGTTGAGGGGACTGGGGGATTGGGAGATACGCAGTATTTT
CDR3aa: CSVEGTGGLGDTQYF

v_gene: TRBV7-2
abundance: once
j_gene: TRBJ2-6
d_gene: NA
CDR3nt: TGTGCCAGCAGCACATGGGAGGCCAACGTCCTGACTTTC
CDR3aa: CASSTWEANVLTF

v_gene: TRBV28
abundance: NA
j_gene: TRBJ2-2
d_gene: TRBD1
CDR3nt: TGTGCCAGCAGTTTAAGACAGGGGAGCACCGGGGAGCTGTTTTTT
CDR3aa: CASSLRQGSTGELFF

v_gene: TRBV18
abundance: NA
j_gene: TRBJ2-7
d_gene: TRBD1
CDR3nt: TGTGCCAGCTCATCCCCGGACAGGGGCTACGAGCAGTACTTC
CDR3aa: CASSSPDRGYEQYF

v_gene: TRBV5-1
abundance: NA
j_gene: TRBJ2-2
d_gene: TRBD1
CDR3nt: TGCGCCAGCAGCTTGGGACAGGGGGCAGGCGGGGAGCTGTTTTTT
CDR3aa: CASSLGQGAGGELFF

v_gene: TRBV6-1
abundance: NA
j_gene: TRBJ2-5
d_gene: NA
CDR3nt: TGTGCCAGCAGCCGGAGGGGGGGGTTGGAGACCCAGTACTTC
CDR3aa: CASSRRGGLETQYF

v_gene: TRBV5-4
abundance: NA
j_gene: TRBJ2-2
d_gene: NA
CDR3nt: TGTGCCAGCAGCTTGGGGGGGCGTAACACCGGGGAGCTGTTTTTT
CDR3aa: CASSLGGRNTGELFF

v_gene: TRBV14
abundance: NA
j_gene: TRBJ2-3
d_gene: NA
CDR3nt: TGTGCCAGCAGCCGCAGGGGAACGTTGACAGATACGCAGTATTTT
CDR3aa: CASSRRGTLTDTQYF

v_gene: TRBV5-1
abundance: NA
j_gene: TRBJ2-7
d_gene: TRBD2
CDR3nt: TGCGCCAGCAGCTTGGCGGGGGGACTAGCGGGAGTAGAGTACTTC
CDR3aa: CASSLAGGLAGVEYF

v_gene: TRBV5-4
abundance: NA
j_gene: TRBJ2-6
d_gene: TRBD2
CDR3nt: TGTGCCAGCAGCCCCCCCAACGGGGGGGCTGGGGCCAACGTCCTGACTTTC
CDR3aa: CASSPPNGGAGANVLTF

v_gene: TRBV5-1
abundance: NA
j_gene: TRBJ1-6
d_gene: TRBD1
CDR3nt: TGCGCCAGCAGCGATACTGGGGACAGGGGGCGGTCACCCCTCCACTTT
CDR3aa: CASSDTGDRGRSPLHF

v_gene: TRBV5-1
abundance: NA
j_gene: TRBJ1-1
d_gene: NA
CDR3nt: TGCGCCAGCAGCTTTAGGACACTAGGCTTAGGGGGTACTGAAGCTTTCTTT
CDR3aa: CASSFRTLGLGGTEAFF

v_gene: TRBV19
abundance: NA
j_gene: TRBJ2-7
d_gene: NA
CDR3nt: TGTGCCAGTAGTATACTCCTGGACGGTTCCTACGAGCAGTACTTC
CDR3aa: CASSILLDGSYEQYF

v_gene: TRBV30
abundance: NA
j_gene: TRBJ2-5
d_gene: NA
CDR3nt: TGTGCCTGGAGCGCGGAGACCCAGTACTTC
CDR3aa: CAWSAETQYF

v_gene: TRBV20-1
abundance: NA
j_gene: TRBJ2-7
d_gene: NA
CDR3nt: TGCAGTGCCTCAACAGACTACGAGCAGTACTTC
CDR3aa: CSASTDYEQYF

v_gene: TRBV6-5
abundance: NA
j_gene: TRBJ2-1
d_gene: NA
CDR3nt: TGTGCCAGCAGTTACCAAAGACAGGCGTACAATGAGCAGTTCTTC
CDR3aa: CASSYQRQAYNEQFF

v_gene: TRBV9
abundance: NA
j_gene: TRBJ1-5
d_gene: TRBD1
CDR3nt: TGTGCCAGCAGCGCGACAGGGACGGGTCAGCCCCAGCATTTT
CDR3aa: CASSATGTGQPQHF

v_gene: TRBV10-3
abundance: NA
j_gene: TRBJ1-4
d_gene: NA
CDR3nt: TGTGCCATCCAGGCCTCAACTAATGAAAAACTGTTTTTT
CDR3aa: CAIQASTNEKLFF